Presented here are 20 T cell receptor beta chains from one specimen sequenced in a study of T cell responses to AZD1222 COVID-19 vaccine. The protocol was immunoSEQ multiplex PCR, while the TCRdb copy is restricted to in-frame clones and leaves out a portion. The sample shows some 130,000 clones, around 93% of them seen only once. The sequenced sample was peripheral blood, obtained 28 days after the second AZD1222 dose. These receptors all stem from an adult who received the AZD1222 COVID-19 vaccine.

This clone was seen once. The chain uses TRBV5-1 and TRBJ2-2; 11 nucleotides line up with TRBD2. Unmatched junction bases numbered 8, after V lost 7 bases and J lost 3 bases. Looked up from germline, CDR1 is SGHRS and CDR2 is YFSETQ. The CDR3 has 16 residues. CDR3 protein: CASPILAGGHTGELFF. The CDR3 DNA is TGCGCCAGCCCTATTCTAGCGGGGGGACACACCGGGGAGCTGTTTTTT.

The CDR3 sequence: CASSEQTGVDGYTF. The CDR3 DNA reads as TGCGCCAGCAGCGAACAGACAGGGGTCGATGGCTACACCTTC. The J gene is TRBJ1-2, the V gene TRBV5-1, with 8 nucleotides matching TRBD1. The CDR3 runs 14 residues. In germline, CDR1 is SGHRS, CDR2 YFSETQ. V was pared by 4 bases and J by 6 bases, with 8 bases of the junction left unmatched. Using reference TRBV5-1 and TRBJ1-2 for the parts outside the CDR3, the full variable domain is KAGVTQTPRYLIKTRGQQVTLSCSPISGHRSVSWYQQTPGQGLQFLFEYFSETQRNKGNFPGRFSGRQFSNSRSEMNVSTLELGDSALYLCASSEQTGVDGYTFGSGTRLTVV.

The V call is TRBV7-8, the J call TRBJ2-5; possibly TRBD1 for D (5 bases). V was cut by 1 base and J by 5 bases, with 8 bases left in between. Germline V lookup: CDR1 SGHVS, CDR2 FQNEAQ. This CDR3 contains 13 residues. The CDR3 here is CASSLEGWETQYF. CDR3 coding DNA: TGTGCCAGCAGCTTAGAGGGGTGGGAGACCCAGTACTTC.

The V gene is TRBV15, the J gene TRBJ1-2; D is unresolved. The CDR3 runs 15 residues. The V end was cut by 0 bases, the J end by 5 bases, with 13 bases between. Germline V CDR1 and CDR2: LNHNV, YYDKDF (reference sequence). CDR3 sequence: CATSRDQALSYGYTF. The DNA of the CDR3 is TGTGCCACCAGCAGAGATCAAGCCCTATCATATGGCTACACCTTC.

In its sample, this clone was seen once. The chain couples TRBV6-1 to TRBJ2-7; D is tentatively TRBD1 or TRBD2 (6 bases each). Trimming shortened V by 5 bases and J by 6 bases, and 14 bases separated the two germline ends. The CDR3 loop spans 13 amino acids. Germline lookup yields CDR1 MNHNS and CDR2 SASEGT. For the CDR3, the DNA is TGTGCCAGCAGTTATCAGGGGACTCGCGAGCAGTACTTC. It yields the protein CASSYQGTREQYF.

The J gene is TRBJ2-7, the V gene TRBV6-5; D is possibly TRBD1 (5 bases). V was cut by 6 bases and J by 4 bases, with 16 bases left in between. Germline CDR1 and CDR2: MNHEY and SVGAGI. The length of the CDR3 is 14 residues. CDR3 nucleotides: TGTGCCAGCAGCTACACAGGTTTTAGATACGAGCAGTACTTC. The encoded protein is CASSYTGFRYEQYF.

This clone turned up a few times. DNA of the CDR3: TGTGCCAGCAGCACCCCGCTAAAACGGCTTGGTACTGAAGCTTTCTTT. It yields the protein CASSTPLKRLGTEAFF. The V call is TRBV21-1, the J call TRBJ1-1. TRBV21-1 is noted as a pseudogene. This CDR3 contains 16 residues.

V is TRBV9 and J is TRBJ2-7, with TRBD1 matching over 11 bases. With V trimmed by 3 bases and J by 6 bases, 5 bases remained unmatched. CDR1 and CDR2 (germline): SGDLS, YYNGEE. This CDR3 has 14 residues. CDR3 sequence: CASSDGQGAGEQYF. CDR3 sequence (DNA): TGTGCCAGCAGCGACGGACAGGGGGCAGGCGAGCAGTACTTC.

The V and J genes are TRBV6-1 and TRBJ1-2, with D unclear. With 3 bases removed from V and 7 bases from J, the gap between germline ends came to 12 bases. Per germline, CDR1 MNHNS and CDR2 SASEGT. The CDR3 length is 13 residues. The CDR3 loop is CASSDWSVTGYTF. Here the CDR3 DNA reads TGTGCCAGCAGTGATTGGTCAGTCACTGGCTACACCTTC.

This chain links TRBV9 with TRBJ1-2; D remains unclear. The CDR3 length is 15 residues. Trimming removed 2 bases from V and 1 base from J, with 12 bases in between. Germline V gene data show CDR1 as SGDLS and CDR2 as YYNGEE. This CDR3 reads CASSVEPTLNYGYTF. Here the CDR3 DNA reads TGTGCCAGCAGCGTCGAACCTACCCTTAACTATGGCTACACCTTC. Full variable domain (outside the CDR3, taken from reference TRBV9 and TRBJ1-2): DSGVTQTPKHLITATGQRVTLRCSPRSGDLSVYWYQQSLDQGLQFLIQYYNGEERAKGNILERFSAQQFPDLHSELNLSSLELGDSALYFCASSVEPTLNYGYTFGSGTRLTVV.

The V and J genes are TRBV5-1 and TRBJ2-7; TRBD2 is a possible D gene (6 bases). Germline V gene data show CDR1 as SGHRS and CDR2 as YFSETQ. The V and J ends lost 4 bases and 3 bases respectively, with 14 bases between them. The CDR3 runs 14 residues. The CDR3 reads CASSPRRDHYEQYF. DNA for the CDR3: TGCGCCAGCAGCCCCCGGCGGGACCACTACGAGCAGTACTTC.

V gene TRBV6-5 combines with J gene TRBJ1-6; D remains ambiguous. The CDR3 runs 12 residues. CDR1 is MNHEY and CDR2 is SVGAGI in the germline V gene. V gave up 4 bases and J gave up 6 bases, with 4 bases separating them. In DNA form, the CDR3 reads TGTGCCAGCAGTTGGGGTAATTCACCCCTCCACTTT. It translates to CASSWGNSPLHF.

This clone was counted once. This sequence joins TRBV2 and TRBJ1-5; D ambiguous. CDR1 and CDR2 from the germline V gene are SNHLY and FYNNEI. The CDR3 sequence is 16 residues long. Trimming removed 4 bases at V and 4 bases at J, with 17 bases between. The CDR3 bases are TGTGCCAGCAGTGGCCCAAAAAAAGGGATTAATCAGCCCCAGCATTTT. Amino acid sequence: CASSGPKKGINQPQHF.

For the CDR3, the DNA is TGCGCCAGCAGCCAAGATCGGCTAGCGGGGGGTTCGGTAGATACGCAGTATTTT. Translating gives CASSQDRLAGGSVDTQYF. The chain has TRBV4-3 and TRBJ2-3; TRBD2 aligns across 11 bases. Per the germline V gene, CDR1 is LGHNA and CDR2 is YSLEER. Trimming removed 0 bases from V and 5 bases from J; junction bases left unmatched: 10. CDR3 size: 18 residues.

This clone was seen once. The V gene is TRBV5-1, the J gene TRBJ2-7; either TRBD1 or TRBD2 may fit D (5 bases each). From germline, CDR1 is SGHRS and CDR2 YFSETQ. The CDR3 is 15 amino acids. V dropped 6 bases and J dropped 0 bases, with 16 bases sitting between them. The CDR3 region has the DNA TGCGCCAGCACGCCCGACGGGACGGTCTCCTACGAGCAGTACTTC. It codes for CASTPDGTVSYEQYF.

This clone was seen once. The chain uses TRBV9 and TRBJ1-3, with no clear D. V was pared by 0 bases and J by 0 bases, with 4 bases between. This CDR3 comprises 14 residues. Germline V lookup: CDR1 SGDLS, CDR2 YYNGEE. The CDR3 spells CASSVGDSGNTIYF. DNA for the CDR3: TGTGCCAGCAGCGTAGGGGACTCTGGAAACACCATATATTTT.

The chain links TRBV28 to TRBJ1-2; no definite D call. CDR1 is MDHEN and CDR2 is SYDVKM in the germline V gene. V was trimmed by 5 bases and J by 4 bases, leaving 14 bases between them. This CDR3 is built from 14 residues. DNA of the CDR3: TGTGCCAGCAGTGACGTTGACAATCCCTATGGCTACACCTTC. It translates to CASSDVDNPYGYTF.

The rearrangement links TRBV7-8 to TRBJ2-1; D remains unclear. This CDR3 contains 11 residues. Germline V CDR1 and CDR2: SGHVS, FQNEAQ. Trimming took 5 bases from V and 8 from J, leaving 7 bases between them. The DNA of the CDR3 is TGTGCCAGCAGCCAATCCGATGAGCAGTTCTTC. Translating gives CASSQSDEQFF.

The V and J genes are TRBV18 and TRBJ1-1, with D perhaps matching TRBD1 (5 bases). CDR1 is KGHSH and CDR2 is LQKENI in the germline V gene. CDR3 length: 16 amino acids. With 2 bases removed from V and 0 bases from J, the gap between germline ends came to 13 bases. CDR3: CASSPFDGAVNTEAFF. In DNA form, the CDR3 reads TGTGCCAGCTCACCATTCGACGGGGCGGTGAACACTGAAGCTTTCTTT.

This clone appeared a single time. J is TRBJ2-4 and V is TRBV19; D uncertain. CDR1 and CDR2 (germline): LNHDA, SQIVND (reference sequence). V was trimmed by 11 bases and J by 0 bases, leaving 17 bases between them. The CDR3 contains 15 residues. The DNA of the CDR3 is TGTGCCTCCGGGTTGTATGCGGAAGCCAAAAACATTCAGTACTTC. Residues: CASGLYAEAKNIQYF.